This TCR beta chain comes out of a study of molecular identifiers for immune sequencing clone quantification. About the research overall: Naive CD8 RNA (about 19,000 or 110,000 cells) was divided into five aliquots, with four sequenced.

Both previously described methods and listed TCR primers were employed to make bulk TCR libraries. TCRdb reprocessed the PCR reads with MiXCR, giving one entry per CDR3 protein. The sample includes over 550,000 distinct CDR3 sequences, around 25% of them seen just once. This clonotype was seen ten or more times. Trimming took 4 bases from V and 2 from J; bases not matched to a gene: 3. Germline CDR1 reads SGHRS; CDR2 reads YFSETQ. The CDR3 consists of 15 residues. The TCR sequence derives from a human donor in good health. Some libraries in this study had Jurkat cell RNA spiked in. V usage is TRBV5-1 and J usage is TRBJ2-7; 13 bases agree with TRBD2. Sequencing input: naive CD8+ T cells from blood, with Jurkat cell RNA spiked in. Noted subset: FACS-sorted CD8+CD4-CCR7+CD45RA+ naive T cells. The CDR3 region is CASSAGLAGAYEQYF. The CDR3 coding sequence is TGCGCCAGCAGCGCAGGACTAGCGGGAGCCTACGAGCAGTACTTC. The full variable domain, its missing parts supplied by reference TRBV5-1 and TRBJ2-7, is KAGVTQTPRYLIKTRGQQVTLSCSPISGHRSVSWYQQTPGQGLQFLFEYFSETQRNKGNFPGRFSGRQFSNSRSEMNVSTLELGDSALYLCASSAGLAGAYEQYFGPGTRLTVT.